The clone carrying this TCR beta chain showed up just a few times. Germline V lookup: CDR1 SQVTM, CDR2 ANQGSEA. The CDR3 loop spans 14 amino acids. V gave up 4 bases and J gave up 4 bases; unmatched junction bases: 6. TCRdb fed the 5' RACE reads into MiXCR, producing one record per CDR3 protein. The data hold about 63,000 distinct CDR3 sequences, with around 17% observed a single time. The sample is drawn from a study of HIV-infected patients and healthy controls. Sequencing was done on a sample of CD4+ T cells from blood. This chain connects TRBV29-1 to TRBJ2-1; the match to TRBD1 covers 8 bases. This TCR derives from a human donor in good health. As DNA, the CDR3 is TGCAGCGTTGGGAACAGGGGGTCGTACAATGAGCAGTTCTTC. It encodes CSVGNRGSYNEQFF.